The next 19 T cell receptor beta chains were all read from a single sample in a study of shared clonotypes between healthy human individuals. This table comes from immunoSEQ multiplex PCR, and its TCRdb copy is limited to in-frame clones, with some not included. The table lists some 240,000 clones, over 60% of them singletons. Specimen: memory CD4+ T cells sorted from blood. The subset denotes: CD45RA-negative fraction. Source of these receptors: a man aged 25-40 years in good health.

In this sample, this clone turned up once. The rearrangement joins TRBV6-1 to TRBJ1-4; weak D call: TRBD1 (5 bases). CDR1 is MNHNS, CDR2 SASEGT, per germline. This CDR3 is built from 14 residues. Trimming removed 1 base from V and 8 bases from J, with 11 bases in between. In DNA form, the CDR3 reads TGTGCCAGCAGTGAAGGGAGGGGCAGGGAAAAACTGTTTTTT. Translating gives CASSEGRGREKLFF.

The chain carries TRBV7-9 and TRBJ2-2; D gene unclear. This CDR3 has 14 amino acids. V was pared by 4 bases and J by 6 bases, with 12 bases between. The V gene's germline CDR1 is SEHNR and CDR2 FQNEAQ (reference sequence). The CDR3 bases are TGTGCCAGCAGCTCCGCCGGGCGAGCCGGGGAGCTGTTTTTT. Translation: CASSSAGRAGELFF.

The CDR3 DNA reads TGTGCCAGCAGTTCGGGGAGGGAGCGAGGGACCGGGGAGCTGTTTTTT. This translates into CASSSGRERGTGELFF. This chain joins TRBV7-9 and TRBJ2-2, with 7 nucleotides matching TRBD2. V shed 6 bases, J shed 5 bases, and the junction held 12 bases outside the gene matches. Germline lookup yields CDR1 SEHNR and CDR2 FQNEAQ (reference sequence). The CDR3 is 16 amino acids.

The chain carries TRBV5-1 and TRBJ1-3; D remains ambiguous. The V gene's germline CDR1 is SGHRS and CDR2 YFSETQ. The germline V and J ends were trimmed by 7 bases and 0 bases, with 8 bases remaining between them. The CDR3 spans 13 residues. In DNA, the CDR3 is TGCGCCAGCCGGGGAGGCTCTGGAAACACCATATATTTT. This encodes CASRGGSGNTIYF.

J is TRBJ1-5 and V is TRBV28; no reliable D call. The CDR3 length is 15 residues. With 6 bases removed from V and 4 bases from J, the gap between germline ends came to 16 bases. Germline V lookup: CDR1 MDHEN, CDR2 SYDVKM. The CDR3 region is CASSNRREGNQPQHF. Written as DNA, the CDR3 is TGTGCCAGCAGCAACCGGCGGGAAGGAAATCAGCCCCAGCATTTT.

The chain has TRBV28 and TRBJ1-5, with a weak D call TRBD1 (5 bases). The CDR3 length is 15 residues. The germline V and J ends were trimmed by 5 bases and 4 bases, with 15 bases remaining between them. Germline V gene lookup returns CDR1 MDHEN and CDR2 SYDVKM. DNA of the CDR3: TGTGCCAGCAGTCTTGGCTTCGGGGGAAATCAGCCCCAGCATTTT. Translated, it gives CASSLGFGGNQPQHF. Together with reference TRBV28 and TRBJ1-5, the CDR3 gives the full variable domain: DVKVTQSSRYLVKRTGEKVFLECVQDMDHENMFWYRQDPGLGLRLIYFSYDVKMKEKGDIPEGYSVSREKKERFSLILESASTNQTSMYLCASSLGFGGNQPQHFGDGTRLSIL.

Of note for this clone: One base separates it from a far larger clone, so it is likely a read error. The CDR3 nucleotides read TGCGCCAGCAGCCAAGATTGGGCCGGGGAGCTGTTTTTT. Translated: CASSQDWAGELFF. V and J are TRBV4-3 and TRBJ2-2; D gene uncertain. This CDR3 is 13 amino acids long. CDR1 is LGHNA and CDR2 is YSLEER in the germline V gene. Trimming left V 0 bases short and J 6 bases short, with 5 bases between.

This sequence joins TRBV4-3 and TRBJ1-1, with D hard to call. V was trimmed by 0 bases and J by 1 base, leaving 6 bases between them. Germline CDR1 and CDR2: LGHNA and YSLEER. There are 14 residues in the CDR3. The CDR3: CASSQDVQNTEAFF. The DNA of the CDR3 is TGCGCCAGCAGCCAAGATGTTCAGAACACTGAAGCTTTCTTT.

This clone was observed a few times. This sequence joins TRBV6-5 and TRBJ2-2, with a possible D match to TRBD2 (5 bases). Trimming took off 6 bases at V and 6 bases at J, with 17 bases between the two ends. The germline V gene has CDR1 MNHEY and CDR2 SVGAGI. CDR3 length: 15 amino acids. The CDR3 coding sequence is TGTGCCAGCAGCGCGTCCTTACTAGGGCCCGGGGAGCTGTTTTTT. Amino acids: CASSASLLGPGELFF.

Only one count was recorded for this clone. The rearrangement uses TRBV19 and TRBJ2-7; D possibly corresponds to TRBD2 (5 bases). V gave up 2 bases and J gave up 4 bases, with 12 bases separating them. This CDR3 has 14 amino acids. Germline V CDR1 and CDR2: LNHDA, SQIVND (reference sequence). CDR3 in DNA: TGTGCCAGTAGTATAACCACACGGGGATACGAGCAGTACTTC. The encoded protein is CASSITTRGYEQYF.

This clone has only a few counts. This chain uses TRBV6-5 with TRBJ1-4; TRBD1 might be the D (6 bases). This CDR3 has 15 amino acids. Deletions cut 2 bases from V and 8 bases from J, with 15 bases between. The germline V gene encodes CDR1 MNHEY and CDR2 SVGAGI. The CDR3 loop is CASSYVGADREKLFF. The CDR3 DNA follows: TGTGCCAGCAGTTACGTAGGGGCTGACAGGGAAAAACTGTTTTTT.

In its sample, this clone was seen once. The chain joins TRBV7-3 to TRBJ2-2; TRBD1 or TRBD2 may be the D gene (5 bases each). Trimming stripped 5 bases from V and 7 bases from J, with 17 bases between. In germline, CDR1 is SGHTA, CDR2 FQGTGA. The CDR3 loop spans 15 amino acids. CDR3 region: CASSANSERGGELFF. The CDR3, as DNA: TGTGCCAGCAGCGCAAACAGCGAGAGGGGCGGGGAGCTGTTTTTT.

The CDR3 here is CASSYYRGYGYTF. In DNA form, the CDR3 reads TGTGCCAGCAGTTATTACAGAGGCTATGGCTACACCTTC. J is TRBJ1-2 and V is TRBV6-5; D unclear. CDR1 is MNHEY, CDR2 SVGAGI, per germline. Trimming shortened V by 3 bases and J by 4 bases, and 9 bases separated the two germline ends. The CDR3 is 13 amino acids.

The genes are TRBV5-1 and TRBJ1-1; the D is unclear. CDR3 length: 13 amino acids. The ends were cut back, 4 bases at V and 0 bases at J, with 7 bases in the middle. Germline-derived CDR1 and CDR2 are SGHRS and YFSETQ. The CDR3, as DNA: TGCGCCAGCAGCACCAGGATGAACACTGAAGCTTTCTTT. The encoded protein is CASSTRMNTEAFF.

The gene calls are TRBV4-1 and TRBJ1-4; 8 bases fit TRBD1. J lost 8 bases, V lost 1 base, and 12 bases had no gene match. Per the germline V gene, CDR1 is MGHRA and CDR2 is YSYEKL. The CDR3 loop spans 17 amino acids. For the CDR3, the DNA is TGCGCCAGCAGCCAAGGGAGGGGACAGGACTCGAACGAAAAACTGTTTTTT. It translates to CASSQGRGQDSNEKLFF.

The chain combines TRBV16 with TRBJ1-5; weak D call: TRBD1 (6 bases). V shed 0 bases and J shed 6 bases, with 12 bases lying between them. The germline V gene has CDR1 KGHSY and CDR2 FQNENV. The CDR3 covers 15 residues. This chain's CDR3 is CASSQSAGAGQPQHF. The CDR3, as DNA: TGTGCCAGCAGCCAATCGGCGGGGGCGGGTCAGCCCCAGCATTTT.

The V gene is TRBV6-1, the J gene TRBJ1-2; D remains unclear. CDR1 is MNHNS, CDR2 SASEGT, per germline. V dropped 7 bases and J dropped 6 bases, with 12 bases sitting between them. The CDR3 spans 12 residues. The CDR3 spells CASMEGEDGYTF. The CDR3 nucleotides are TGTGCCAGCATGGAGGGAGAGGATGGCTACACCTTC.

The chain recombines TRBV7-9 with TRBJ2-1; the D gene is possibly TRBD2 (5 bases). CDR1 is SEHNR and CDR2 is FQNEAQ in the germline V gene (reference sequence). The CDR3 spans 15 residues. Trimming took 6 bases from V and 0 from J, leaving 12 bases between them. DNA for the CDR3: TGTGCCAGCAGTACTAGGTCAAGCTCCTACAATGAGCAGTTCTTC. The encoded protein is CASSTRSSSYNEQFF.

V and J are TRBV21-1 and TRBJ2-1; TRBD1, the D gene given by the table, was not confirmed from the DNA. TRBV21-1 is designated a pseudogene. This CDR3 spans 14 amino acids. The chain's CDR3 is CASSKADWTGREFF. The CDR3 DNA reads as TGTGCCAGCAGCAAAGCAGATTGGACAGGGAGGGAGTTCTTC.